These T cell receptor beta chains were read from a single sample in a study of blood T cell repertoires in COVID-19. TCRdb's table, derived via immunoSEQ multiplex PCR, lists solely in-frame clones and lacks some. This sample yields approximately 85,000 clones, of which 81% are seen a single time; roughly an eighth belongs to the top ten. The sample consisted of peripheral blood. These receptors were taken from a human donor in a cohort sampled during active COVID-19. The CDR3 runs from the conserved cysteine through the conserved F or W. D genes are given only for firm matches. Rows give clone size only sometimes, using once, few, many, or a class for an expanded clone.

D gene	J gene	CDR3 length	clone size	V gene	CDR3 DNA	CDR3 protein
NA	TRBJ2-2	15	NA	TRBV19	TGTGCCAGTAGGGCAGGACAGACAAACACCGGGGAGCTGTTTTTT	CASRAGQTNTGELFF
NA	TRBJ1-5	14	NA	TRBV7-8	TGTGCCAGCAGCTTTAGTGGGGGCGATCAGCCCCAGCATTTT	CASSFSGGDQPQHF
TRBD2	TRBJ2-2	14	NA	TRBV2	TGTGCCAGCAGCGGGACTAGCGGGGCCGGGGAGCTGTTTTTT	CASSGTSGAGELFF
TRBD2	TRBJ2-5	13	NA	TRBV12-3/TRBV12-4	TGTGCCAGCAGCGGGGGGGCCGGGGAGACCCAGTACTTC	CASSGGAGETQYF
NA	TRBJ2-5	16	NA	TRBV7-9	TGTGCCAGCAGCTTATCCCCCCCGGGGAGAGGGGAGACCCAGTACTTC	CASSLSPPGRGETQYF
NA	TRBJ2-7	12	NA	TRBV28	TGTGCCAGCAGTATGGGTCAGGCCCAGCAGTACTTC	CASSMGQAQQYF
TRBD1	TRBJ2-1	16	NA	TRBV27	TGTGCCAGCAGTTCCTCGAGACAGGGGACTGGCGATGAGCAGTTCTTC	CASSSSRQGTGDEQFF
TRBD1	TRBJ2-6	15	NA	TRBV6-6	TGTGCCAGCAGAGGACAGGGGAATGGGGCCAACGTCCTGACTTTC	CASRGQGNGANVLTF
NA	TRBJ2-3	15	NA	TRBV19	TGTGCCAGTAGTCTATGGGCAGGGAGGGGGAATACGCAGTATTTT	CASSLWAGRGNTQYF
TRBD1	TRBJ1-2	13	NA	TRBV5-6	TGTGCCAGCAGCCAGGGGGGTAACTATGGCTACACCTTC	CASSQGGNYGYTF
NA	TRBJ2-5	14	NA	TRBV7-9	TGTGCCAGCAGCTTAGGTTCGGGGGAGGAGACCCAGTACTTC	CASSLGSGEETQYF
TRBD1	TRBJ1-2	14	NA	TRBV7-3	TGTGCCAGCAGCCCAACCGGACAGGGCTTTGGCTACACCTTC	CASSPTGQGFGYTF
TRBD2	TRBJ2-3	20	NA	TRBV5-1	TGCGCCAGCAGCTTGGGTTGGCGGGGGACTAGCCTTGGTAGCACAGATACGCAGTATTTT	CASSLGWRGTSLGSTDTQYF
NA	TRBJ2-5	14	NA	TRBV14	TGTGCCAGCAGCCCATCTGGGGGGGCCGGGACCCAGTACTTC	CASSPSGGAGTQYF
TRBD1	TRBJ1-5	18	NA	TRBV11-2	TGTGCCAGCAGCCCGGGGACAGGGGGGTTTTTTAGCAATCAGCCCCAGCATTTT	CASSPGTGGFFSNQPQHF
NA	TRBJ2-7	14	NA	TRBV2	TGTGCCAGCAGCGCCGGACTTTTGGCCTGGGAGCAGTACTTC	CASSAGLLAWEQYF
NA	TRBJ1-6	15	NA	TRBV5-1	TGCGCCAGCAGCTTACAGGGTGTCGGGAATTCACCCCTCCACTTT	CASSLQGVGNSPLHF
NA	TRBJ1-5	15	NA	TRBV28	TGTGCCAGCAGTTTAGTTGTCTCTTCCAATCAGCCCCAGCATTTT	CASSLVVSSNQPQHF
NA	TRBJ2-2	14	NA	TRBV3-1/TRBV3-2	TGTGCCAGCAGCCCACTCGCAGGGGCCGGGGAGCTGTTTTTT	CASSPLAGAGELFF
TRBD1	TRBJ2-5	16	NA	TRBV7-8	TGTGCCAGCAGCCTCACTCGACAGGGGACCCAAGAGACCCAGTACTTC	CASSLTRQGTQETQYF
TRBD1	TRBJ1-1	14	NA	TRBV19	TGTGCCAGTAGAAAGGGACAGGGGAACACTGAAGCTTTCTTT	CASRKGQGNTEAFF
TRBD1	TRBJ1-3	17	NA	TRBV5-1	TGCGCCAGCAGCTCAAAAGGGGACAGCCTCTCTGGAAACACCATATATTTT	CASSSKGDSLSGNTIYF
TRBD1	TRBJ1-2	14	NA	TRBV7-2	TGTGCCAGCAGCCCCTGGACAGGGCCCTATGGCTACACCTTC	CASSPWTGPYGYTF
NA	TRBJ1-1	14	NA	TRBV4-1	TGCGCCAGCAGCCAACACGGTTTGAACACTGAAGCTTTCTTT	CASSQHGLNTEAFF
TRBD1	TRBJ2-3	15	NA	TRBV11-2	TGTGCCAGCAGCTTAAGGACAGGCAGCACAGATACGCAGTATTTT	CASSLRTGSTDTQYF
TRBD2	TRBJ2-2	14	NA	TRBV6-5	TGTGCCAGCAGTTCGGGGACTACTATACGAGAGCTGTTTTTT	CASSSGTTIRELFF
NA	TRBJ1-5	14	NA	TRBV2	TGTGCCAGCAGACGAACAGGTGGTGGTCAGCCCCAGCATTTT	CASRRTGGGQPQHF
TRBD1	TRBJ1-1	13	NA	TRBV6-5	TGTGCCAGCCACTACAGGGGCGACACTGAAGCTTTCTTT	CASHYRGDTEAFF
TRBD1	TRBJ2-2	17	NA	TRBV4-1	TGCGCCAGCAGCCATTTGGGACAGGGACGGCGCACCGGGGAGCTGTTTTTT	CASSHLGQGRRTGELFF
TRBD1	TRBJ1-2	16	NA	TRBV11-2	TGTGCCAGCAGCCCGAAAGATGGGACAGGGAGGAATGGCTACACCTTC	CASSPKDGTGRNGYTF
TRBD1	TRBJ2-3	15	NA	TRBV5-1	TGCGCCAGCGCCGTACAGGGGGCCCTCACAGATACGCAGTATTTT	CASAVQGALTDTQYF
TRBD1	TRBJ1-1	16	NA	TRBV5-4	TGTGCCAGCAGCTCAGCCCAGGGGGTCAGGGCCACTGAAGCTTTCTTT	CASSSAQGVRATEAFF
NA	TRBJ1-4	11	once	TRBV11-1	TGTGCCAGCAGCCACGGTGAAAAACTGTTTTTT	CASSHGEKLFF
TRBD2	TRBJ2-4	20	few	TRBV4-1	TGCGCCAGCAGCCGAATCCTAGCGGGGGTTTCCTCGATAGCCAAAAACATTCAGTACTTC	CASSRILAGVSSIAKNIQYF
TRBD2	TRBJ2-1	14	NA	TRBV10-2	TGCGCCAGCACCCTAGCGGGGGGTGGGAATGAGCAGTTCTTC	CASTLAGGGNEQFF
NA	TRBJ2-1	16	NA	TRBV16	TGTGCCAGCAGCCAATTTGGGGGGAGCTCCTACAATGAGCAGTTCTTC	CASSQFGGSSYNEQFF